This T cell receptor beta chain stems from a study of blood T cell repertoires in COVID-19. Germline CDR1 reads MDHEN; CDR2 reads SYDVKM. V was pared by 5 bases and J by 11 bases, with 15 bases between. CDR3 size: 12 residues. In the original processing: From reference gene primer amplification, estimates of nucleated cell counts were derived. Sequencing was performed with immunoSEQ multiplex PCR; in TCRdb, only in-frame clones are kept and a portion is missing. V, J and clone size were drawn from that table, and D and trimming were deduced from the DNA. The sample lists some 300,000 clones; 85% to 90% were seen once.

Sequencing used peripheral blood. The chain combines TRBV28 with TRBJ1-1; the D gene is possibly TRBD1 (5 bases). This TCR was sampled from a woman aged 40 to 50 with COVID-19, enrolled during active disease. The CDR3 reads CASSGGDRSAFF. Written as DNA, the CDR3 is TGTGCCAGCAGTGGGGGGGACCGGAGCGCTTTCTTT.